This T cell receptor beta chain stems from a study of early stage breast cancer tumors (TCRdb year 2017). In the study overall: Of the roughly 17 invasive breast tumors, 12 to 13 were found to be estrogen receptor-positive, progesterone receptor-positive and HER2-negative. Of the approximately 12 ER+/PR+/HER2- tumors, eight were classified as invasive ductal carcinomas and four as invasive lobular carcinomas. A read coverage of roughly 10-fold per sample was achieved on average. The samples as a whole yielded a few million detected templates, corresponding to about 1 million unique clonotypes. Broad study findings and their caveats: Sequencing bulk genomic DNA from unsorted cells could not capture chain pairing or functional markers like CD4, CD8 and FOXP3. Repertoires from blood and normal breast were more alike than repertoires from blood and tumor, and in about 90% of the 16 patients, comparing each tissue with blood separated tumor from normal. Analysis by tumor subtype was prevented by the small cohort size. Tumors showed about 2.3-fold higher T cell density and higher clonality than adjacent normal breast tissue. Enriched TCRB sequences shared across patients were mostly commonly generated sequences, unlikely to play an important role in the tumor microenvironment.

Note on this clone: The antigen it binds to is not known. No much larger clonotype is one base removed from it; base qualities were not supplied.

The CDR3 numbers 16 residues from cysteine through phenylalanine. Only the CDR3 part of the read is kept: 48 bases, read in frame from the first base. Via the germline V gene (reference sequence), CDR1 is SEHNR and CDR2 FQNEAQ. V loses 6 bases of germline sequence and J loses 0 bases, and the interval between the two ends is 15 bases. Two independent genomic DNA replicates were amplified for each sample, with approximately 0.5 ug used for blood and about 1.5 ug for tumor or normal breast. TCRB sequencing of genomic DNA was carried out with the ImmunoSeq Intro kit according to the manufacturer's instructions. For absolute quantification, the roughly 30-cycle multiplex PCR included proprietary primers along with spike-in control sequences. Single-end 150-bp reads were used to sequence an 87-bp fragment covering the CDR3 and the flanking V and J genes. Seven samples, each with two replicates, were multiplexed per lane of an Illumina MiSeq using version 3.0 chemistry. In the paper's pipeline: The vendor's proprietary pipeline processed the raw data and merged both replicates into a single result for each sample. Clonotypes were defined as productive rearrangements sharing the V-gene family, CDR3 amino acid sequence and J-gene segment. Clonality was calculated as 1 minus the normalized Shannon entropy (Pielou evenness) of TCRB abundances. To estimate T cell density, the total number of templates was divided by the input cell count, which was inferred from how much DNA went in. Total repertoire diversity and clonality were estimated with Recon using default parameters. Tumor-enriched clonotypes were defined as having over 0.1% abundance in tumor and at least 32-fold higher abundance than in normal breast. TCRdb holds this immuneACCESS table with in-frame rearrangements only. Some clones are missing; in checked studies, unresolved V genes explain under half, and the rest has no known cause. V, J and clone size reflect that table, while D and trimming were determined from the DNA. The sample profile shows over 7,500 clones; around 60% of them were found once. The ten biggest clones cover approximately 10% of the sample.

About 18-55 mg of tumor tissue was diced, and more than 2.5 ug of DNA was typically obtained. The study profiled bulk TCR beta-chain repertoires in matched peripheral blood, tumor and adjacent normal breast tissue taken from approximately 15 patients with early-stage breast cancer. After resection, tumor tissue identified by eye was cut out and put into prechilled RNAlater. A TissueLyser II was used to homogenize diced tumor tissue (20-50 mg) in RLTplus buffer containing beta-mercaptoethanol and antifoaming agent. The Qiagen AllPrep DNA/RNA Mini kit was used to extract genomic DNA. The TCR sequence derives from a person aged 55-75 years with breast cancer. The chain is made from TRBV7-9 and TRBJ1-3; the D gene identity is not certain. The sequenced sample consisted of breast tumor tissue. Here the CDR3 is given as CASRPAANPSGNTIYF. The DNA sequence reads TGTGCCAGCAGACCGGCCGCCAACCCCTCTGGAAACACCATATATTTT.